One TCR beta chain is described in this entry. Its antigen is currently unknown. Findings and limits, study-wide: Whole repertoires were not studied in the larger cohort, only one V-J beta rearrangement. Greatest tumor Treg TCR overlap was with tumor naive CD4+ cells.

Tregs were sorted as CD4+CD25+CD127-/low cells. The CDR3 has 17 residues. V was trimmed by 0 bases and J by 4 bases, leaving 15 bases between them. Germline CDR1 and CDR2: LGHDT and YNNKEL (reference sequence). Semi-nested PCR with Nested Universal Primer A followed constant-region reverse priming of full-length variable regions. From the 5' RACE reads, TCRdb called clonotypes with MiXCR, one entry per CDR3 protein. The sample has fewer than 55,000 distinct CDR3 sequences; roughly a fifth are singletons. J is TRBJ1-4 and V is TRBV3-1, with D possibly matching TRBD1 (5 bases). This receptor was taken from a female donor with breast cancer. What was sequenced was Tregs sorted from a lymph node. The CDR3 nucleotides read TGTGCCAGCAGCCAAGAGTGGGGACGGGTCCGTAATGAAAAACTGTTTTTT. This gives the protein CASSQEWGRVRNEKLFF.